The present T cell receptor (beta chain) was sequenced within a study of OX40 agonist ivuxolimab in advanced cancers. Study-level findings and limits: Antigen targets of the expanded peripheral T cells went undetermined.

Germline V gene sequence: CDR1 KGHSH, CDR2 LQKENI. The CDR3 contains 17 residues. With 6 bases clipped from V and 4 bases from J, the junction kept 13 bases outside the gene matches. Note on this clone: The antigen is unknown.

Clones were read by immunoSEQ multiplex PCR, and TCRdb kept only the in-frame ones, dropping some. The table shows 100,000 to 150,000 clones, with just over 90% occurring only once. The chain couples TRBV18 to TRBJ2-7; 12 positions match TRBD2. The sample in question was CD4+ or CD8+ T cells sorted from blood, obtained in a trial of the OX40 agonist ivuxolimab. The sequence was obtained from an adult with an advanced solid tumor such as melanoma, head and neck, liver or kidney cancer. The DNA for the CDR3 is TGTGCCAGCTCCCTCGGACTAGCGGGGCGTAGGGCTTACGAGCAGTACTTC. Translated: CASSLGLAGRRAYEQYF.